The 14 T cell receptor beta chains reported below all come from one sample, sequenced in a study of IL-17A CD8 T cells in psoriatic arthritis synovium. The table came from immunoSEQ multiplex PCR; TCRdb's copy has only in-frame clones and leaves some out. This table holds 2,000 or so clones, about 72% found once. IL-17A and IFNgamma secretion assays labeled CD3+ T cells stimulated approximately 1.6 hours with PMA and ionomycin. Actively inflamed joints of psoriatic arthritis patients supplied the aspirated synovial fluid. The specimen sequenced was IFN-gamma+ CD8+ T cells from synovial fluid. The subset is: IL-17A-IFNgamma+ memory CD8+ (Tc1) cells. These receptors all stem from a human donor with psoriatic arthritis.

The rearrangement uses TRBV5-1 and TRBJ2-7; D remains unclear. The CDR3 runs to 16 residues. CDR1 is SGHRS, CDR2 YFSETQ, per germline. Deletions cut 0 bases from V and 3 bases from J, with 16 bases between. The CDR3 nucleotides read TGCGCCAGCAGCTTGGTTCCCCTCTGGCAGGACTACGAGCAGTACTTC. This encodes CASSLVPLWQDYEQYF.

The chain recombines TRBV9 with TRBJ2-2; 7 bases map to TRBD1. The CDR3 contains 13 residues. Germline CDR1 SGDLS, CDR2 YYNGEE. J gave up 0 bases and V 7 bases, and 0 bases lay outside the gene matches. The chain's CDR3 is CASGTANTGELFF. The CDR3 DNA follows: TGTGCCAGCGGGACAGCGAACACCGGGGAGCTGTTTTTT. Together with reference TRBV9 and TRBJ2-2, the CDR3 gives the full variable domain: DSGVTQTPKHLITATGQRVTLRCSPRSGDLSVYWYQQSLDQGLQFLIQYYNGEERAKGNILERFSAQQFPDLHSELNLSSLELGDSALYFCASGTANTGELFFGEGSRLTVL.

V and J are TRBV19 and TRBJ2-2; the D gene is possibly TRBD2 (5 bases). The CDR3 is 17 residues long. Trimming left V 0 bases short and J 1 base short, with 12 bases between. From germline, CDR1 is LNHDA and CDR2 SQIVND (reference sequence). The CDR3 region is CASSIDQRAVNTGELFF. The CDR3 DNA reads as TGTGCCAGTAGTATAGATCAGAGGGCGGTGAACACCGGGGAGCTGTTTTTT.

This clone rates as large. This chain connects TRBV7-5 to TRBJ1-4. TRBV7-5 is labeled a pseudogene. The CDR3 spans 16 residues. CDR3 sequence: CARSLGRLRRREKLFF. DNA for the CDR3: TGTGCCAGAAGCTTAGGCCGGCTCAGACGACGGGAAAAACTGTTTTTT.

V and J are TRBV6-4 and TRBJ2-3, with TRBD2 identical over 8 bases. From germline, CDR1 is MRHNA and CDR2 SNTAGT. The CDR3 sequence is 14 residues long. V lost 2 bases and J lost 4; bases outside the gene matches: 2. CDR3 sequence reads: CASSDGAGADTQYF. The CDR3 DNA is TGTGCCAGCAGTGACGGAGCGGGAGCAGATACGCAGTATTTT.

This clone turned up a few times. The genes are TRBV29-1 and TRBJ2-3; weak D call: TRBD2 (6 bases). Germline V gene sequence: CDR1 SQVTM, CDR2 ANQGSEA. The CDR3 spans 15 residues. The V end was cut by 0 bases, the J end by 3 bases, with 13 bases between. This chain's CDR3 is CSVEDLEGLTDTQYF. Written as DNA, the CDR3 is TGCAGCGTTGAAGATTTGGAGGGATTGACAGATACGCAGTATTTT.

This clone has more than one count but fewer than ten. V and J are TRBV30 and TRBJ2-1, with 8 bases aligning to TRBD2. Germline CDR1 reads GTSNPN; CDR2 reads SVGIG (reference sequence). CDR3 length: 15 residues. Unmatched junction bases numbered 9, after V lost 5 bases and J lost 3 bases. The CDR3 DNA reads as TGTGCCTGGGCCAAAAGCGGGAGTGACTACAATGAGCAGTTCTTC. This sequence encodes CAWAKSGSDYNEQFF.

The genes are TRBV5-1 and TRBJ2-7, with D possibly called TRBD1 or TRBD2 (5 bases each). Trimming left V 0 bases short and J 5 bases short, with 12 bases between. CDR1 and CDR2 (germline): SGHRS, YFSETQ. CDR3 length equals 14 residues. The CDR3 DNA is TGCGCCAGCAGCTTGGTTGAGGGGCGGAACGAGCAGTACTTC. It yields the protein CASSLVEGRNEQYF.

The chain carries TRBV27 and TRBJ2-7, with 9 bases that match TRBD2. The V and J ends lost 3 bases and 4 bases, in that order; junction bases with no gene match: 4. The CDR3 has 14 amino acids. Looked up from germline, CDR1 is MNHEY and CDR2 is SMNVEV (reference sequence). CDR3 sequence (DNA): TGTGCCAGCAGTTTGTTTAGCGGGAGTTACGAGCAGTACTTC. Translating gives CASSLFSGSYEQYF.

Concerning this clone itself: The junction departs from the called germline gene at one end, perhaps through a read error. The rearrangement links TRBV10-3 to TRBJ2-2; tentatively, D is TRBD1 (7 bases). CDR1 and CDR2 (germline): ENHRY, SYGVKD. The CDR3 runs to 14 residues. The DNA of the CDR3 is TGTGCCATCAGTGAACAGGGGAGGCACCGGGGAGCTGTTTTT. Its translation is CAISEQGRHRGAVF.

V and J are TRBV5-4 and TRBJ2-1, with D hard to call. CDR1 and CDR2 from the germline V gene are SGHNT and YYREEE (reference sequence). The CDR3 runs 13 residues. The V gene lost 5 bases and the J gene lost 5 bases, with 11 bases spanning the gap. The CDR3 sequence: CASRMDSHNEQFF. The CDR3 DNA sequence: TGTGCCAGCAGAATGGATAGTCACAATGAGCAGTTCTTC.

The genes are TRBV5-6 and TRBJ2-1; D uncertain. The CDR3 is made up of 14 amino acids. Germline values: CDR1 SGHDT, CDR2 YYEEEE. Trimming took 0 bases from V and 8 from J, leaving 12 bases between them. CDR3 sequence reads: CASSLGNSRHEQFF. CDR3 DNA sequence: TGTGCCAGCAGCTTGGGGAATAGTCGTCATGAGCAGTTCTTC.

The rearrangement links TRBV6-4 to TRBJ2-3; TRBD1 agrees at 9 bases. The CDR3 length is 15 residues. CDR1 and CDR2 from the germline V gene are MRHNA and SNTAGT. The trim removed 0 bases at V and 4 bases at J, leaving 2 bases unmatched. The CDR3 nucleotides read TGTGCCAGCAGTGACTCGAGACAGGGGGCAGATACGCAGTATTTT. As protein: CASSDSRQGADTQYF.

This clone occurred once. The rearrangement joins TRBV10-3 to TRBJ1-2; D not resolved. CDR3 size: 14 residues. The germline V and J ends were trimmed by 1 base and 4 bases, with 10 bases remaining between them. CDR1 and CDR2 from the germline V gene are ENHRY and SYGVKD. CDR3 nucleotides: TGTGCCATCAGTGAGTTTAAGGGAGGCTATGGCTACACCTTC. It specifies CAISEFKGGYGYTF.